This TCR beta chain was sequenced during a study of blood T cells in healthy people across ages. Study information: There was about one barcoded beta molecule captured by template switching per two T cells. The study's findings and limits: The donors' CMV status was not determined, possibly confounding changes in expanded clonotypes.

Together with a sample-barcoded 5' primer, a J-beta primer mix was included in a second PCR lasting about 7 to 11 cycles. Through a template-switch adaptor with 12 random nucleotides, each cDNA molecule received a tag. Samples each returned at least 2.5 million CDR3-containing paired-end reads. TCRdb independently ran MiXCR on the 5' RACE reads; one entry per CDR3 protein. This table has fewer than 2,000,000 distinct CDR3 sequences, roughly 32% appearing once. The germline V gene has CDR1 DFQATT and CDR2 SNEGSKA (reference sequence). This CDR3 region has 14 residues. About this clonotype: Antigen specificity is unknown.

The source material was blood. The TCR was taken from a woman in her twenties or thirties in good health. J is TRBJ2-1 and V is TRBV20-1; D possibly corresponds to TRBD2 (6 bases). The better agreement between TRBJ2-7 and the DNA end casts doubt on the J call. Here the CDR3 DNA reads TGCAGTGCTTCTCCGGGACTCTCGTGGGATGAGCAGTACTTC. This codes for CSASPGLSWDEQYF.